The 30 T cell receptor beta chains given below trace back to one sample, sequenced in a study of PD-1 blockade in classical Hodgkin lymphoma. All patients relapsed after autologous stem cell transplantation, and brentuximab vedotin exposure varied. This table comes from immunoSEQ multiplex PCR, and its TCRdb copy is limited to in-frame clones, with some not included. This table holds some 15,000 clones, around 80% found once. The sequences come from peripheral blood mononuclear cells (PBMCs), collected before the second cycle of nivolumab. The source is a human donor with classical Hodgkin lymphoma.

The chain couples TRBV5-1 to TRBJ2-1; TRBD1 matches at 7 bases. V lost 4 bases and J lost 5; bases outside the gene matches: 12. CDR3 length: 16 amino acids. The V gene's germline CDR1 is SGHRS and CDR2 YFSETQ. CDR3 residues: CASSNHRDRSDNEQFF. DNA of the CDR3: TGCGCCAGCAGCAACCACCGGGACAGATCCGACAATGAGCAGTTCTTC. The entire variable domain, with the rest obtained from reference TRBV5-1 and TRBJ2-1, is as follows: KAGVTQTPRYLIKTRGQQVTLSCSPISGHRSVSWYQQTPGQGLQFLFEYFSETQRNKGNFPGRFSGRQFSNSRSEMNVSTLELGDSALYLCASSNHRDRSDNEQFFGPGTRLTVL.

The chain employs TRBV6-1 and TRBJ2-3; D is uncertain. The length of the CDR3 is 16 residues. V was trimmed by 1 base and J by 2 bases, leaving 13 bases between them. Germline-derived CDR1 and CDR2 are MNHNS and SASEGT. CDR3 sequence reads: CASSEGAVAYTDTQYF. The CDR3 DNA reads TGTGCCAGCAGTGAAGGGGCAGTAGCCTACACAGATACGCAGTATTTT.

The chain has TRBV10-2 and TRBJ2-2, with TRBD1 matching over 8 bases. V lost 8 bases and J lost 4; bases outside the gene matches: 6. CDR1 is WSHSY, CDR2 SAAADI, per germline. The length of the CDR3 is 14 residues. The CDR3 DNA reads TGCGCCAGCGCGGGAACAGGGGGCACCGGGGAGCTGTTTTTT. Amino acids: CASAGTGGTGELFF.

This chain connects TRBV4-1 to TRBJ2-2, with D perhaps TRBD2 (5 bases). The length of the CDR3 is 15 residues. V lost 2 bases and J 1 base, leaving 8 bases between the germline ends. Per germline, CDR1 MGHRA and CDR2 YSYEKL. The CDR3 loop is CASSQREKNTGELFF. Here the CDR3 DNA reads TGCGCCAGCAGCCAAAGGGAGAAGAACACCGGGGAGCTGTTTTTT.

The chain is built from TRBV27 and TRBJ1-2; maybe TRBD1 (6 bases). V was pared by 3 bases and J by 5 bases, with 16 bases between. The CDR3 length is 15 residues. Germline V gene data show CDR1 as MNHEY and CDR2 as SMNVEV (reference sequence). The CDR3 nucleotides are TGTGCCAGCAGTTTCGGGACGGAGAGGGGGTATGGCTACACCTTC. Translation gives CASSFGTERGYGYTF.

The chain links TRBV6-1 to TRBJ2-3; no reliable D call. Trimming removed 1 base at V and 4 bases at J, with 15 bases between. CDR1 is MNHNS, CDR2 SASEGT, per germline. The CDR3 sequence is 16 residues long. CDR3: CASSEVGILSADTQYF. CDR3 coding DNA: TGTGCCAGCAGTGAAGTGGGAATTCTCAGTGCAGATACGCAGTATTTT.

V usage is TRBV2 and J usage is TRBJ1-2; D perhaps matches TRBD1 (5 bases). Trimming stripped 6 bases from V and 4 bases from J, with 21 bases between. This CDR3 comprises 16 residues. CDR1 SNHLY and CDR2 FYNNEI come from the germline V gene. This CDR3 reads CASSTAGTGRGYGYTF. The CDR3 nucleotides read TGTGCCAGCAGCACAGCCGGGACCGGGCGCGGCTATGGCTACACCTTC.

The genes are TRBV6-6 and TRBJ1-1, with 7 nucleotides matching TRBD1. Trimming at V came to 5 bases and at J to 3 bases, leaving 6 bases not matched to a gene. Germline CDR1 and CDR2: MNHNY and SVGAGI (reference sequence). The CDR3 has 14 residues. CDR3: CASSSPGQHTEAFF. The DNA for the CDR3 is TGTGCCAGCAGTAGTCCGGGACAGCACACTGAAGCTTTCTTT.

V gene TRBV15 combines with J gene TRBJ1-3; D is unresolved. The CDR3 consists of 14 residues. V lost 5 bases, J lost 0 bases, and 8 bases lay in between. Germline V gene lookup returns CDR1 LNHNV and CDR2 YYDKDF (reference sequence). CDR3 region: CATSGSYSGNTIYF. The DNA of the CDR3 is TGTGCCACCAGCGGAAGTTACTCTGGAAACACCATATATTTT.

This clone was seen more than once but under ten times. This chain connects TRBV18 to TRBJ1-2; 9 bases agree with TRBD1. The CDR3 has 13 residues. The V gene end was trimmed by 4 bases and the J gene end by 8 bases; junction bases not matched to a gene: 5. CDR1 is KGHSH and CDR2 is LQKENI in the germline V gene. The CDR3 loop is CASSRDRDGGYTF. Here the CDR3 DNA reads TGTGCCAGCTCACGGGACAGGGATGGGGGCTACACCTTC.

The chain employs TRBV7-2 and TRBJ1-3; D is perhaps TRBD1 (5 bases). V was cut by 1 base and J by 2 bases, with 12 bases left in between. From germline, CDR1 is SGHTA and CDR2 FQGNSA. The CDR3 loop spans 16 amino acids. CDR3 sequence: CASSLVGGRAGNTIYF. In DNA form, the CDR3 reads TGTGCCAGCAGCTTAGTTGGGGGGAGGGCTGGAAACACCATATATTTT.

This sequence joins TRBV6-5 and TRBJ2-2; D is uncertain. CDR1 and CDR2 (germline): MNHEY, SVGAGI. V lost 7 bases to trimming and J lost 5 bases, with 11 bases between them. CDR3 length equals 13 residues. CDR3 in DNA: TGTGCCAGCACCGTATCGGTTACCGGGGAGCTGTTTTTT. It is translated as CASTVSVTGELFF.

The chain has TRBV30 and TRBJ1-4; 8 positions agree with TRBD1. Germline loops: CDR1 GTSNPN, CDR2 SVGIG (reference sequence). After removal of 6 bases from V and 6 bases from J, the junction contained 6 bases not matched to a gene. This CDR3 has 13 residues. CDR3 protein: CACGDRPYEKLFF. The CDR3 nucleotides read TGTGCCTGCGGGGACAGGCCCTATGAAAAACTGTTTTTT.

The J gene is TRBJ1-5, the V gene TRBV6-5, with D possibly being TRBD1 (5 bases). The CDR3 spans 11 residues. V dropped 2 bases and J dropped 11 bases, with 7 bases sitting between them. Germline CDR1 reads MNHEY; CDR2 reads SVGAGI. This CDR3 is CASSYGGTQHF. CDR3 in DNA: TGTGCCAGCAGTTACGGGGGGACCCAGCATTTT.

The chain recombines TRBV10-1 with TRBJ2-1, with D possibly matching TRBD2 (5 bases). CDR3 length equals 15 residues. The germline CDR1 and CDR2 sequences are WNHNN and SYGVQD (reference sequence). V lost 3 bases and J 4 bases, leaving 13 bases between the germline ends. The CDR3 is CASSDPKSGYNEQFF. The DNA of the CDR3 is TGCGCCAGCAGTGACCCCAAGAGCGGTTACAATGAGCAGTTCTTC.

This chain joins TRBV28 and TRBJ1-1, with D possibly being TRBD1 (5 bases). This CDR3 is built from 13 residues. Germline values: CDR1 MDHEN, CDR2 SYDVKM. Trimming took 7 bases from V and 3 from J, leaving 12 bases between them. The CDR3: CASIGATDTEAFF. The CDR3 DNA follows: TGTGCCAGCATTGGGGCAACGGACACTGAAGCTTTCTTT.

The chain is built from TRBV5-1 and TRBJ2-1; D may be TRBD1 (5 bases). V was clipped by 0 bases and J by 7 bases, with 14 bases between them. The CDR3 sequence is 15 residues long. CDR1 is SGHRS, CDR2 YFSETQ, per germline. CDR3 in DNA: TGCGCCAGCAGCTTGGAAAGGGGCTACTGGAATGAGCAGTTCTTC. It specifies CASSLERGYWNEQFF.

The rearrangement links TRBV5-4 to TRBJ2-7; possibly TRBD2 for D (6 bases). Between the trimmed V and J ends, which lost 6 bases and 1 base, there was a span of 11 bases. CDR3 length: 13 amino acids. The V gene's germline CDR1 is SGHNT and CDR2 YYREEE (reference sequence). CDR3 sequence: CASTTGESYEQYF. CDR3 bases: TGTGCCAGCACTACGGGGGAATCCTACGAGCAGTACTTC.

V and J are TRBV29-1 and TRBJ2-1; the match to TRBD2 covers 10 bases. Per germline, CDR1 SQVTM and CDR2 ANQGSEA. V lost 6 bases to trimming and J lost 9 bases; unmatched junction nucleotides: 20. The CDR3 runs to 17 residues. The CDR3 is CSVVPLLASGRFGEQFF. The CDR3 coding sequence is TGCAGCGTGGTCCCACTCCTGGCTAGCGGGAGATTCGGTGAGCAGTTCTTC.

The table lists this clone with a count of one. The CDR3 region is CASSIVARVPGELFF. The CDR3 DNA reads TGTGCCAGTAGTATAGTTGCCAGGGTCCCCGGGGAGCTGTTTTTT. This sequence joins TRBV19 and TRBJ2-2; maybe TRBD1 (5 bases). The CDR3 totals 15 residues. The V gene lost 1 base and the J gene lost 6 bases, with 12 bases spanning the gap. CDR1 LNHDA and CDR2 SQIVND come from the germline V gene (reference sequence).

This chain joins TRBV27 and TRBJ2-5; tentatively, D is TRBD1 (6 bases). V was cut by 3 bases and J by 0 bases, with 8 bases left in between. This CDR3 contains 14 residues. CDR1 and CDR2 from the germline V gene are MNHEY and SMNVEV (reference sequence). The CDR3 loop is CASSFRDNQETQYF. CDR3 nucleotides: TGTGCCAGCAGTTTCCGGGACAACCAAGAGACCCAGTACTTC.

The chain is built from TRBV19 and TRBJ1-5, with TRBD1 as a possible D gene (5 bases). The CDR3 is 19 amino acids. CDR1 is LNHDA and CDR2 is SQIVND in the germline V gene (reference sequence). V lost 6 bases to trimming and J lost 0 bases, with 24 bases between them. The CDR3 bases are TGTGCCAGTAGCTCCCGGAGGCCCGGGGCAGGGTATAGCAATCAGCCCCAGCATTTT. Protein: CASSSRRPGAGYSNQPQHF.

This clone was seen a few times. The chain links TRBV9 to TRBJ1-1; the D is unclear. Trimming cost V 4 bases and J 6 bases, with 7 bases left between them. Germline V gives CDR1 SGDLS, CDR2 YYNGEE. The CDR3 runs to 11 residues. Here the CDR3 DNA reads TGTGCCAGCAGCTTAAGCCCTGAAGCTTTCTTT. Amino acid sequence: CASSLSPEAFF. Full variable domain (missing parts from reference TRBV9 and TRBJ1-1): DSGVTQTPKHLITATGQRVTLRCSPRSGDLSVYWYQQSLDQGLQFLIQYYNGEERAKGNILERFSAQQFPDLHSELNLSSLELGDSALYFCASSLSPEAFFGQGTRLTVV.

The chain employs TRBV27 and TRBJ1-1; 8 bases align to TRBD1. V gave up 4 bases and J gave up 0 bases; unmatched junction bases: 7. Germline V gives CDR1 MNHEY, CDR2 SMNVEV (reference sequence). The CDR3 has 16 amino acids. The CDR3 region has the DNA TGTGCCAGCAGTTACAGGACAGGGACAATGAACACTGAAGCTTTCTTT. Encoded protein: CASSYRTGTMNTEAFF.

V is TRBV5-1 and J is TRBJ1-5; the D is unclear. Trimming removed 4 bases at V and 2 bases at J, with 10 bases between. Germline V lookup: CDR1 SGHRS, CDR2 YFSETQ. The CDR3 spans 14 residues. CDR3 in DNA: TGCGCCAGCAGCCCTGGGGTCGGCAATCAGCCCCAGCATTTT. This codes for CASSPGVGNQPQHF.

V and J are TRBV7-3 and TRBJ2-7; D might be TRBD2 (6 bases). The germline V and J ends were trimmed by 4 bases and 4 bases, with 17 bases remaining between them. The CDR3 runs to 15 residues. CDR1 is SGHTA, CDR2 FQGTGA, per germline. The CDR3 reads CASSWRAGTPYEQYF. CDR3 in DNA: TGTGCCAGCAGCTGGCGGGCCGGGACTCCTTACGAGCAGTACTTC.

The chain links TRBV7-9 to TRBJ1-2; no reliable D call. The length of the CDR3 is 14 residues. From germline, CDR1 is SEHNR and CDR2 FQNEAQ (reference sequence). V lost 5 bases to trimming and J lost 6 bases, with 16 bases between them. CDR3 protein: CASSVGRVLDGYTF. As DNA, the CDR3 is TGTGCCAGCAGCGTAGGACGGGTCTTGGATGGCTACACCTTC.

The CDR3 is CSVDGGGDYNEQFF. CDR3 DNA: TGCAGCGTTGATGGCGGGGGGGATTACAATGAGCAGTTCTTC. This chain uses TRBV29-1 with TRBJ2-1; 9 bases line up with TRBD2. V trimming: 3 bases; J trimming: 4 bases; junction bases outside the gene matches: 4. The CDR3 is 14 amino acids. Germline V gene lookup returns CDR1 SQVTM and CDR2 ANQGSEA.

The chain recombines TRBV10-3 with TRBJ1-2; perhaps TRBD1 as D (5 bases). The V gene lost 10 bases and the J gene lost 8 bases, with 29 bases spanning the gap. This CDR3 has 16 amino acids. CDR1 is ENHRY and CDR2 is SYGVKD in the germline V gene. The CDR3 protein is CATKALQDRRAGGYTF. In DNA form, the CDR3 reads TGTGCCACTAAGGCCTTACAGGATAGACGGGCGGGCGGCTACACCTTC.

CDR3 in DNA: TGTGCCAGCTCCCCAATAAGAGGGGGTGCGCATATGAACACTGAAGCTTTCTTT. Amino acids: CASSPIRGGAHMNTEAFF. The J gene is TRBJ1-1, the V gene TRBV18; D may be TRBD1 (6 bases). Trimming shortened V by 6 bases and J by 0 bases, and 23 bases separated the two germline ends. Germline V CDR1 and CDR2: KGHSH, LQKENI. The CDR3 runs to 18 residues. The complete variable domain, with remaining parts taken from reference TRBV18 and TRBJ1-1, reads NAGVMQNPRHLVRRRGQEARLRCSPMKGHSHVYWYRQLPEEGLKFMVYLQKENIIDESGMPKERFSAEFPKEGPSILRIQQVVRGDSAAYFCASSPIRGGAHMNTEAFFGQGTRLTVV.